Listed below are T cell receptor beta chains from one sample, sequenced in a study of spatial heterogeneity in lung cancer. Via MiXCR, TCRdb re-called the 5' RACE reads, giving one row per CDR3 protein. The repertoire consists of fewer than 30,000 distinct CDR3 sequences, with about 9.8% occurring once and the leading ten covering 20% to 25%. The sample in question was PBMCs, obtained at follow-up. Receptor source: a male donor with early-stage non-small cell lung cancer. The CDR3 runs from the conserved cysteine through the conserved F or W. A D gene is named only where the DNA matches it firmly. Some rows have no size entry. The others give once, few or many, or a class for an expanded clone.

v_call: TRBV7-8
cdr3_length: 16
d_call: TRBD1
j_call: TRBJ2-3
clone_size: medium-sized
cdr3_aa: CASSLGSGGGTDTQYF
cdr3_nt: TGTGCCAGCAGCTTAGGGTCAGGGGGCGGGACAGATACGCAGTATTTT

v_call: TRBV4-3
cdr3_length: 16
d_call: -
j_call: TRBJ1-2
clone_size: many
cdr3_aa: CASSQDFDGAIYGYTF
cdr3_nt: TGCGCCAGCAGCCAAGATTTCGACGGCGCAATCTATGGCTACACCTTC

v_call: TRBV18
cdr3_length: 16
d_call: TRBD2
j_call: TRBJ2-3
clone_size: many
cdr3_aa: CASSPGTSGSTDTQYF
cdr3_nt: TGTGCCAGCTCACCAGGGACTAGCGGCAGCACAGATACGCAGTATTTT

v_call: TRBV7-9
cdr3_length: 14
d_call: TRBD1
j_call: TRBJ2-7
clone_size: few
cdr3_aa: CASSLRDRGGEQYF
cdr3_nt: TGTGCCAGCAGCCTCCGGGACAGGGGAGGCGAGCAGTACTTC

v_call: TRBV4-1
cdr3_length: 14
d_call: -
j_call: TRBJ2-5
clone_size: few
cdr3_aa: CASSQPTRQETQYF
cdr3_nt: TGCGCCAGCAGCCAACCGACTAGGCAAGAGACCCAGTACTTC

v_call: TRBV20-1
cdr3_length: 9
d_call: -
j_call: TRBJ2-5
clone_size: few
cdr3_aa: CSAQETQYF
cdr3_nt: TGCAGTGCTCAAGAGACCCAGTACTTC

v_call: TRBV7-2
cdr3_length: 17
d_call: -
j_call: TRBJ1-3
clone_size: -
cdr3_aa: CASSPGGAMYSGNTIYF
cdr3_nt: TGTGCCAGCAGCCCGGGAGGGGCTATGTACTCTGGAAACACCATATATTTT

v_call: TRBV7-2
cdr3_length: 12
d_call: -
j_call: TRBJ2-1
clone_size: few
cdr3_aa: CASSPERAEQFF
cdr3_nt: TGTGCCAGCAGCCCGGAGCGGGCGGAGCAGTTCTTC

v_call: TRBV27
cdr3_length: 14
d_call: TRBD1
j_call: TRBJ1-2
clone_size: many
cdr3_aa: CASSSHTGDYGYTF
cdr3_nt: TGTGCCAGCAGTTCGCATACAGGGGACTATGGCTACACCTTC

v_call: TRBV6-1
cdr3_length: 12
d_call: -
j_call: TRBJ2-7
clone_size: few
cdr3_aa: CASRDSPLEQYF
cdr3_nt: TGTGCCAGCAGGGACAGCCCCCTCGAGCAGTACTTC

v_call: TRBV25-1
cdr3_length: 15
d_call: -
j_call: TRBJ2-6
clone_size: few
cdr3_aa: CASSDVTSGANVLTF
cdr3_nt: TGTGCCAGCAGTGATGTCACCTCTGGGGCCAACGTCCTGACTTTC

v_call: TRBV20-1
cdr3_length: 16
d_call: TRBD1
j_call: TRBJ2-2
clone_size: many
cdr3_aa: CSARDPQGAPTGELFF
cdr3_nt: TGCAGTGCTAGAGATCCCCAGGGGGCTCCCACCGGGGAGCTGTTTTTT

v_call: TRBV19
cdr3_length: 14
d_call: TRBD1
j_call: TRBJ1-6
clone_size: many
cdr3_aa: CASTPGQDNSPLHF
cdr3_nt: TGTGCCAGTACCCCGGGACAGGATAATTCACCCCTCCACTTT

v_call: TRBV5-6
cdr3_length: 13
d_call: -
j_call: TRBJ2-5
clone_size: -
cdr3_aa: CASSPPAGETQYF
cdr3_nt: TGTGCCAGCAGCCCGCCAGCAGGGGAGACCCAGTACTTC

v_call: TRBV4-3
cdr3_length: 16
d_call: -
j_call: TRBJ2-5
clone_size: few
cdr3_aa: CASSQDHRQLQETQYF
cdr3_nt: TGCGCCAGCAGCCAAGATCATAGGCAGCTCCAAGAGACCCAGTACTTC

v_call: TRBV2
cdr3_length: 15
d_call: TRBD1
j_call: TRBJ1-5
clone_size: -
cdr3_aa: CASSDNQGADQPQHF
cdr3_nt: TGTGCCAGCAGCGATAATCAGGGGGCTGACCAGCCCCAGCATTTT

v_call: TRBV6-5
cdr3_length: 14
d_call: -
j_call: TRBJ2-5
clone_size: -
cdr3_aa: CASSPATSQETQYF
cdr3_nt: TGTGCCAGCAGCCCCGCTACCTCCCAAGAGACCCAGTACTTC

v_call: TRBV4-3
cdr3_length: 17
d_call: TRBD1
j_call: TRBJ1-1
clone_size: many
cdr3_aa: CASSQAGQGVGVTEAFF
cdr3_nt: TGCGCCAGCAGCCAAGCTGGACAGGGTGTGGGGGTCACTGAAGCTTTCTTT

v_call: TRBV27
cdr3_length: 14
d_call: -
j_call: TRBJ2-1
clone_size: many
cdr3_aa: CASSSTTGFSEQFF
cdr3_nt: TGTGCCAGCAGTTCTACTACAGGGTTCAGTGAGCAGTTCTTC

v_call: TRBV7-2
cdr3_length: 14
d_call: -
j_call: TRBJ2-3
clone_size: many
cdr3_aa: CASSRNSRTDTQYF
cdr3_nt: TGTGCCAGCAGCAGAAATTCCCGCACAGATACGCAGTATTTT

v_call: TRBV11-2
cdr3_length: 14
d_call: -
j_call: TRBJ2-5
clone_size: many
cdr3_aa: CASSLLPNIETQYF
cdr3_nt: TGTGCCAGCAGCTTATTACCTAATATAGAGACCCAGTACTTC

v_call: TRBV4-3
cdr3_length: 15
d_call: -
j_call: TRBJ1-1
clone_size: few
cdr3_aa: CASSQDQGSDTEAFF
cdr3_nt: TGCGCCAGCAGCCAAGATCAGGGCTCGGACACTGAAGCTTTCTTT